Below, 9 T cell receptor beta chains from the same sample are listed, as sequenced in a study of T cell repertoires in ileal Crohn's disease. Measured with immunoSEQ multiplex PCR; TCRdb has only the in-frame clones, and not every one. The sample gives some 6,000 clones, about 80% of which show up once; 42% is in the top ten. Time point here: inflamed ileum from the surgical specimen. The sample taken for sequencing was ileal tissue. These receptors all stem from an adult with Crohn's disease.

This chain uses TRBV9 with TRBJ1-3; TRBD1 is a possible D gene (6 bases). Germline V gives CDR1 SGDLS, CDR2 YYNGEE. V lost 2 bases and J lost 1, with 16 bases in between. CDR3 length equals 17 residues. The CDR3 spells CASSVDVGGRSGNTIYF. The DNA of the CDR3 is TGTGCCAGCAGCGTGGATGTCGGGGGGCGGTCTGGAAACACCATATATTTT.

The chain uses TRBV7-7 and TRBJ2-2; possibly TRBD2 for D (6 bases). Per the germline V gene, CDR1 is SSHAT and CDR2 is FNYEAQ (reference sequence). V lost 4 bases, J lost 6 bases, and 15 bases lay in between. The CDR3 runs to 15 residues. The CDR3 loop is CASSSRAGRSGELFF. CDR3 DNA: TGTGCCAGCAGCTCCCGGGCAGGGAGGTCCGGGGAGCTGTTTTTT.

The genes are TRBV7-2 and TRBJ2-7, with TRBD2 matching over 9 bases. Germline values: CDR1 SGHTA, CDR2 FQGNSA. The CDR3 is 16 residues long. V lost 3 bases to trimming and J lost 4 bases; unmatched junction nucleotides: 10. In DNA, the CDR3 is TGTGCCAGCAGCTTGGGCGGGGGGGGCCTTCCTTACGAGCAGTACTTC. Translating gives CASSLGGGGLPYEQYF.

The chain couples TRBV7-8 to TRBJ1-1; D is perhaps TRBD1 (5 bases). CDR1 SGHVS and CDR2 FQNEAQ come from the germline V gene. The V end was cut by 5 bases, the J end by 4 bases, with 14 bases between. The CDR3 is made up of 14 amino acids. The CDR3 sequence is CASSQTEGSTEAFF. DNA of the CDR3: TGTGCCAGCAGCCAGACGGAGGGGAGCACTGAAGCTTTCTTT.

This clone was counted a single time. The CDR3 loop reads CASSLGDNEQFF. The CDR3 DNA is TGTGCCAGCAGCTTAGGGGACAATGAGCAGTTCTTC. The chain recombines TRBV7-6 with TRBJ2-1; D not certain. The germline V and J ends were trimmed by 1 base and 5 bases, with 3 bases remaining between them. CDR1 and CDR2 (germline): SGHVS, FNYEAQ. The CDR3 consists of 12 residues.

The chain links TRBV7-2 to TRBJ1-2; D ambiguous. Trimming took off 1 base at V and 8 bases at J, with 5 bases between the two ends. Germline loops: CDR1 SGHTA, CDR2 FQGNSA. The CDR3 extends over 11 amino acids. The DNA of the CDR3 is TGTGCCAGCAGCTTAGAATGGGGCTACACCTTC. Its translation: CASSLEWGYTF.

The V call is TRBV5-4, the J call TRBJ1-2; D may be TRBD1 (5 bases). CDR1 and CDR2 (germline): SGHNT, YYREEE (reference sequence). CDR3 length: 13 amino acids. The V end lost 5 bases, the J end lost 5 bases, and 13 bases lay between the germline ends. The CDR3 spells CASSGGKPYGYTF. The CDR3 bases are TGTGCCAGCAGTGGGGGAAAACCTTATGGCTACACCTTC.

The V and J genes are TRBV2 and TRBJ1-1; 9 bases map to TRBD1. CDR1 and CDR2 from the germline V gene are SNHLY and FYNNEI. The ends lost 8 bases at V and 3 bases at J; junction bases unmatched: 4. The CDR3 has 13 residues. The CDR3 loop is CASGGTGYTEAFF. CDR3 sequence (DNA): TGTGCCAGCGGGGGGACAGGGTACACTGAAGCTTTCTTT.

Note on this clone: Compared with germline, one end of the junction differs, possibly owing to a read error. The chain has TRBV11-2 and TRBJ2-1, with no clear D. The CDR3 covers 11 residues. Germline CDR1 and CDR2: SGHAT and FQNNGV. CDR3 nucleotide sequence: TGTGCCAGCAGCTCCGACAATGAGCAGTTCTTC. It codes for CASSSDNEQFF.